Listed below are T cell receptor beta chains from one sample, sequenced in a study of control samples from healthy donors and cancer patients. The assay was immunoSEQ multiplex PCR, and TCRdb's table has in-frame clones only and misses some. The repertoire consists of roughly 73,000 clones, with around 92% occurring once and the leading ten covering approximately 6%. Sequenced sample: blood. These receptors all stem from a woman between 55 and 75 years old in good health. The CDR3 runs from the conserved cysteine through the conserved F or W. Each record gives: V gene, clone size, J gene, D gene, CDR3 DNA, CDR3 protein. D genes are given only for firm matches. Some rows have no size entry. The others give once, few or many, or a class for an expanded clone.

TRBV14,-,TRBJ2-5,-,TGTGCCAGCAGCCAGTCGTACCGGGAGACCCAGTACTTC,CASSQSYRETQYF
TRBV5-1,-,TRBJ2-5,-,TGCGCCAGCAGCTTTAGTGGGGTCCTCCAAGAGACCCAGTACTTC,CASSFSGVLQETQYF
TRBV12-3/TRBV12-4,-,TRBJ1-1,-,TGTGCCAGCAGTCAGAACGGGGATTCGGCTTTCTTT,CASSQNGDSAFF
TRBV9,-,TRBJ2-5,TRBD1,TGTGCCAGCAGCCGAGACAGGGGAGAGACCCAGTACTTC,CASSRDRGETQYF
TRBV5-1,-,TRBJ1-1,-,TGCGCCAGCAGCTTCCCCGGGGCACCTGAAGCTTTCTTT,CASSFPGAPEAFF
TRBV30,-,TRBJ1-1,TRBD1,TGTGCCTGGAACCCTCAGGGGACAGGGGACACTGAAGCTTTCTTT,CAWNPQGTGDTEAFF
TRBV11-3,once,TRBJ1-1,-,TGTGCCAGCAGCTTAGATGACAGGAGGAACACTGAAGCTTTCTTT,CASSLDDRRNTEAFF
TRBV18,-,TRBJ2-2,-,TGTGCCAGCTCACCACCCGCCAGCCGCACCGGGGAGCTGTTTTTT,CASSPPASRTGELFF
TRBV28,-,TRBJ2-1,TRBD2,TGTGCCAGCAGTCCCATAGCGGGAGGGTATGAGCAGTTCTTC,CASSPIAGGYEQFF
TRBV10-3,-,TRBJ2-3,TRBD1,TGTGCCATCAGTGAGACGCTGACAGGGGCAAGCACAGATACGCAGTATTTT,CAISETLTGASTDTQYF
TRBV28,-,TRBJ1-1,-,TGTGCCAGCAGTTTATCCAGAGAAGCTTTCTTT,CASSLSREAFF
TRBV27,-,TRBJ2-3,TRBD2,TGTGCCAGCAGTTCCACGTCACCACCGGGACTAGCGGGAGGCGATTATAGCACAGATACGCAGTATTTT,CASSSTSPPGLAGGDYSTDTQYF
TRBV23-1,-,TRBJ1-5,-,TGCGCCAGCAGTCAACCACAGAGAAGCAATCAGCCCCAGCATTTT,CASSQPQRSNQPQHF
TRBV18,-,TRBJ1-2,-,TGTGCCAGCTCACCAGGGCAGGGAGACTATGGCTACACCTTC,CASSPGQGDYGYTF
TRBV19,-,TRBJ2-7,TRBD1,TGTGCCAGTACCCCGACAGGGAACCCCTACGAGCAGTACTTC,CASTPTGNPYEQYF
TRBV18,-,TRBJ1-4,TRBD1,TGTGCCAGCTCACCAGATGCATTAGGGGGCGGCGAAAAACTGTTTTTT,CASSPDALGGGEKLFF
TRBV7-9,-,TRBJ2-5,TRBD2,TGTGCCAGCAGCCGTCTAGCGGGAGCTACCCAGTACTTC,CASSRLAGATQYF
TRBV6-6,-,TRBJ2-1,-,TGTGCCAGCAGTTTACGTCAGGACAACAATGAGCAGTTCTTC,CASSLRQDNNEQFF
TRBV10-3,-,TRBJ2-3,-,TGTGCCATCAGTGAGTCGTGGGAGGGGGCAGATACGCAGTATTTT,CAISESWEGADTQYF
TRBV5-4,-,TRBJ2-1,TRBD1,TGTGCCAGCAGCATCCTCGACAGGGGGGGCAATGAGCAGTTCTTC,CASSILDRGGNEQFF
TRBV7-3,-,TRBJ2-2,TRBD1,TGTGCCAGCAGCCCCCGGGACAGGGGTGCCGGGGAGCTGTTTTTT,CASSPRDRGAGELFF
TRBV15,-,TRBJ2-2,-,TGTGCCACCAGCAGAAAGAACACCGGGGAGCTGTTTTTT,CATSRKNTGELFF
TRBV6-2/TRBV6-3,-,TRBJ2-5,-,TGTGCCAGCAGCCGGTTAAGAGAGACCCAGTACTTC,CASSRLRETQYF
TRBV28,once,TRBJ2-7,TRBD1,TGTGCCAGCAGTTTAGGGGACAGGCGGGGCGAGCAGTACTTC,CASSLGDRRGEQYF
TRBV9,-,TRBJ1-2,-,TGTGCCAGCAGCGTAGAAGGGATGAACTATGGCTACACCTTC,CASSVEGMNYGYTF
TRBV5-4,-,TRBJ2-3,TRBD2,TGTGCCAGCAGCCTAGGGCTAGCGGGGGTGACAGATACGCAGTATTTT,CASSLGLAGVTDTQYF
TRBV19,-,TRBJ1-2,-,TGTGCCAGTAGTCCCCGGATGGGGGGAGAAGGGATCTATGGCTACACCTTC,CASSPRMGGEGIYGYTF
TRBV29-1,-,TRBJ2-7,TRBD1,TGCAGCGTTGGTGGGACAGGGAGCGATGCTGGAGAGCAGTACTTC,CSVGGTGSDAGEQYF
TRBV7-9,-,TRBJ1-2,-,TGTGCCAGCAGCTTAGATATAGTTGGCTACACCTTC,CASSLDIVGYTF
TRBV3-1/TRBV3-2,-,TRBJ2-1,-,TGTGCCAGCAGCCTATCTAGCGTCGACAATGAGCAGTTCTTC,CASSLSSVDNEQFF
TRBV5-1,-,TRBJ2-7,-,TGCGCCAGCAGCTTGAGGCAAGGGTTGTCCTACGAGCAGTACTTC,CASSLRQGLSYEQYF
TRBV5-1,-,TRBJ1-1,-,TGCGCCAGCAGCCAGGCGAACACTGAAGCTTTCTTT,CASSQANTEAFF
TRBV19,-,TRBJ2-1,TRBD2,TGTGCCAGTAAGTCGGGACTAAGCTCCTACAATGAGCAGTTCTTC,CASKSGLSSYNEQFF
TRBV10-2,-,TRBJ2-1,TRBD2,TGCGCCAGCAGTGTCCCGAGCCTAGCGGGAGGTTTTAGCTCCTACAATGAGCAGTTCTTC,CASSVPSLAGGFSSYNEQFF
TRBV7-2,-,TRBJ2-5,-,TGTGCCAGCAGCTCCCAGTGGAGGGAGACCCAGTACTTC,CASSSQWRETQYF
TRBV4-2,-,TRBJ1-6,-,TGTGCCAGCAGTCAAACGCCGGGGGCCGCTTCACCCCTCCACTTT,CASSQTPGAASPLHF
TRBV7-8,-,TRBJ1-5,-,TGTGCCAGCAGCGGTAAAGGTCGAGGGGAGCAGCCCCAGCATTTT,CASSGKGRGEQPQHF
TRBV2,-,TRBJ2-1,-,TGTGCCAGCAGTGAGTGGGGGGCGTATGAGCAGTTCTTC,CASSEWGAYEQFF
TRBV7-3,-,TRBJ2-5,-,TGTGCCAGCAGCAAAGGGGCAGGGGAGACCCAGTACTTC,CASSKGAGETQYF
TRBV3-1/TRBV3-2,-,TRBJ2-2,-,TGTGCCAGCAGCCAAGATACCGACACCGGGGAGCTGTTTTTT,CASSQDTDTGELFF
TRBV28,-,TRBJ1-2,-,TGTGCCAGCAGTTTATCGACAGCGTATGGCTACACCTTC,CASSLSTAYGYTF
TRBV6-2/TRBV6-3,-,TRBJ2-7,-,TGTGCCAGCAGTTACCCACCGGAATATGGCGAGCAGTACTTC,CASSYPPEYGEQYF
TRBV28,-,TRBJ1-1,-,TGTGCCAGCACTGGGCAGTTCACTGAAGCTTTCTTT,CASTGQFTEAFF
TRBV18,-,TRBJ1-1,-,TGTGCCAGCTCACCAGGGACAAAAAACACTGAAGCTTTCTTT,CASSPGTKNTEAFF
TRBV5-1,-,TRBJ2-5,-,TGCGCCAGCAACGGGGACTCCCAAGAGACCCAGTACTTC,CASNGDSQETQYF
TRBV3-1/TRBV3-2,-,TRBJ2-7,TRBD2,TGTGCCAGCAGCCACGGCGGGAGGGTGTACGAGCAGTACTTC,CASSHGGRVYEQYF
TRBV7-8,once,TRBJ2-5,TRBD1,TGTGCCAGCAGCTTAGGGGGACAGGGGCAAGAGACCCAGTACTTC,CASSLGGQGQETQYF
TRBV28,-,TRBJ1-6,-,TGTGCCAGCAGTCCCTACAGGGTAGATCGGCTCTCACCCCTCCACTTT,CASSPYRVDRLSPLHF
TRBV27,-,TRBJ2-7,TRBD1,TGTGCCAGCAGTCCCTGGTCGCCGACAGGGGGCTACGAGCAGTACTTC,CASSPWSPTGGYEQYF
TRBV18,-,TRBJ2-1,-,TGTGCCAGCTCACCCCCTAGGATACTTTCGGAGCAGTTCTTC,CASSPPRILSEQFF
TRBV10-2,-,TRBJ2-5,-,TGCGCCAGCAGTGAGTTAGGGAAAGAGACCCAGTACTTC,CASSELGKETQYF
TRBV4-2,once,TRBJ2-1,-,TGTGCCAGCAGCCAAGTTGGACGGTACAATGAGCAGTTCTTC,CASSQVGRYNEQFF
TRBV10-2,-,TRBJ1-5,-,TGCGCCAGCAGTGAATCAGGCCTCAATCAGCCCCAGCATTTT,CASSESGLNQPQHF
TRBV5-1,-,TRBJ2-2,TRBD1,TGCGCCAGCCAAAAGGGGGCGCATGCCGGGGAGCTGTTTTTT,CASQKGAHAGELFF
TRBV7-9,-,TRBJ2-7,-,TGTGCCAGCAGCCGTACCAGCGTAGTGGACGAGCAGTACTTC,CASSRTSVVDEQYF
TRBV6-6,once,TRBJ2-3,-,TGTGCCAGCAGCCGACAGACCACAGATACGCAGTATTTT,CASSRQTTDTQYF
TRBV20-1,-,TRBJ1-1,-,TGCAGTTCCCCGGAAGCTTTCTTT,CSSPEAFF